The 10 T cell receptor beta chains below all came from one sample that was sequenced in a study of T cells expressing NK-cell markers. Reanalyzing the 5' RACE reads, TCRdb keeps one entry per CDR3 protein, without DNA. Seen in this sample are about 170,000 distinct CDR3 sequences; the ten most common clones hold 20% to 25%. The specimen sequenced was blood T cells: a sorted CD56 or NKG2C T cell subset, CD4+ or CD8+ T cells, or bulk PBMC T cells (not recorded which). These receptors were taken from a man aged 18 to 69 in good health.

V and J are TRBV7-3 and TRBJ2-5; TCRdb calls TRBD2, which cannot be checked without DNA. CDR3 length equals 16 residues. The germline V gene has CDR1 SGHTA and CDR2 FQGTGA. CDR3 sequence reads: CASSLGLFVDQETQYF. The full variable domain, completed using reference TRBV7-3 and TRBJ2-5, is GAGVSQTPSNKVTEKGKYVELRCDPISGHTALYWYRQSLGQGPEFLIYFQGTGAADDSGLPNDRFFAVRPEGSVSTLKIQRTERGDSAVYLCASSLGLFVDQETQYFGPGTRLLVL.

The chain employs TRBV5-1 and TRBJ2-2; TCRdb designates TRBD1, a call that cannot be tested without DNA. Germline lookup yields CDR1 SGHRS and CDR2 YFSETQ. The CDR3 is 14 amino acids. The CDR3 here is CASSGQIGTGELFF.

The chain recombines TRBV20-1 with TRBJ1-1; there is no DNA to check the TCRdb D call of TRBD1. The CDR3 is 13 residues long. Germline V gene data show CDR1 as DFQATT and CDR2 as SNEGSKA (reference sequence). CDR3 sequence: CSAGAGFGTEAFF.

This chain connects TRBV20-1 to TRBJ2-1; TCRdb gives TRBD2 as the D gene, but with no DNA this cannot be confirmed. The CDR3 extends over 13 amino acids. The germline V gene has CDR1 DFQATT and CDR2 SNEGSKA (reference sequence). The CDR3 here is CSARETSGGLEFF.

This chain links TRBV13 with TRBJ1-1. The CDR3 consists of 15 residues. Germline CDR1 and CDR2: PRHDT and FYEKMQ (reference sequence). CDR3 sequence reads: CASSWRPSADTEAFF.

The chain recombines TRBV12-3 or TRBV12-4 with TRBJ2-1; TCRdb's D call, TRBD1, is unchecked because there is no DNA. CDR3 length: 16 residues. The chain's CDR3 is CASSNRQGAPANEQFF.

In terms of frequency, this clonotype is medium-sized. The CDR3 reads CASSLEGSGRNYEQYF. V and J are TRBV7-2 and TRBJ2-7; the D call of TRBD1 rests on TCRdb alone, since no DNA is present to check it. This CDR3 contains 16 residues. Germline V gene sequence: CDR1 SGHTA, CDR2 FQGNSA.

This rearrangement joins TRBV5-6 to TRBJ2-1; as DNA is missing, the TRBD2 call by TCRdb cannot be tested. Looked up from germline, CDR1 is SGHDT and CDR2 is YYEEEE. The CDR3 length is 15 residues. CDR3 in amino acids: CASSLELDGLNEQFF.

The chain joins TRBV20-1 to TRBJ1-2; absent DNA, TCRdb's TRBD1 call cannot be checked. Per germline, CDR1 DFQATT and CDR2 SNEGSKA (reference sequence). The CDR3 length is 11 residues. This chain's CDR3 is CSANRDRGSTF.

The chain carries TRBV10-3 and TRBJ1-1. The CDR3 loop spans 15 amino acids. The V gene's germline CDR1 is ENHRY and CDR2 SYGVKD. The CDR3 region is CAISPGGPRDTEAFF.